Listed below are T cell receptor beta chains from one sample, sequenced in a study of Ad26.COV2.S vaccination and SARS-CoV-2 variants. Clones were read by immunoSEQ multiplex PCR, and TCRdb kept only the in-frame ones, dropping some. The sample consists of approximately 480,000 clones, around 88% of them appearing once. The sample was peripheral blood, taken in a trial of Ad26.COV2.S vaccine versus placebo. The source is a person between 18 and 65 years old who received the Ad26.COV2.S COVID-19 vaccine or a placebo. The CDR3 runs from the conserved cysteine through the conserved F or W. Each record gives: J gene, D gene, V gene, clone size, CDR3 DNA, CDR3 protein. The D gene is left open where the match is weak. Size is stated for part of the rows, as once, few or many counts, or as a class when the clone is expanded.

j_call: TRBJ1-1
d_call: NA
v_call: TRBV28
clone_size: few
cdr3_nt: TGTGCCAGCAGTTTGGGACATGTGAACACTGAAGCTTTCTTT
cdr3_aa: CASSLGHVNTEAFF

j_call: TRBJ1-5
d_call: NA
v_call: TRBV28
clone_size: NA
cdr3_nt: TGTGCCAGCAGTCCAACAACAGGTATTAGCCACAATCAGCCCCAGCATTTT
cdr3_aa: CASSPTTGISHNQPQHF

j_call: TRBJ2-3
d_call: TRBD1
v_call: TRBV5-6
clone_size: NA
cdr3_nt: TGTGCCAGCAGCGGAGACAGGGGGCTCTATACCCCCACAGATACGCAGTATTTT
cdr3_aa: CASSGDRGLYTPTDTQYF

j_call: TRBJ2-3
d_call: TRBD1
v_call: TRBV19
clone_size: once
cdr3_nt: TGTGCCAGTAGTAGCGGGACAGGTAAAAATACGCAGTATTTT
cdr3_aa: CASSSGTGKNTQYF

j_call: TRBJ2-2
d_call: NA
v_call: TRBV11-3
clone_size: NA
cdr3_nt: TGTGCCCGGGGGCGGAGTGTCACCGGGGAGCTGTTTTTT
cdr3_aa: CARGRSVTGELFF

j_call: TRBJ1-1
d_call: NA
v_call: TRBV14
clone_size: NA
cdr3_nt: TGTGCCAGCAGCCAAGGACCCATTGCCATTTCTGGAGGCTCCACTGAAGCTTTCTTT
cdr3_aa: CASSQGPIAISGGSTEAFF

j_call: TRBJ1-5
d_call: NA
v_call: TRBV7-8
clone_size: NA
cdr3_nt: TGTGCCAGCAGCTCACTGCTCCAGGGGATCAGCAATCAGCCCCAGCATTTT
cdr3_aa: CASSSLLQGISNQPQHF

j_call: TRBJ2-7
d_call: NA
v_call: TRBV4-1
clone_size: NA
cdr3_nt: TGCGCCAGCAGCCAACTCGATGTAACAGGACGCTACGAGCAGTACTTC
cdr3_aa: CASSQLDVTGRYEQYF

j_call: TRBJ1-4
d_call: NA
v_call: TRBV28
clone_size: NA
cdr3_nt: TGTGCCAGCAGCCGCCGGGACGTCCGTTGTTTTTTT
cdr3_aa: CASSRRDVRCFF

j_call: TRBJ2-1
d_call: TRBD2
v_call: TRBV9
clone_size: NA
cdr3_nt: TGTGCCAGCAGCGCGCCTAGCGGGAGGGCCCCCGATGAGCAGTTCTTC
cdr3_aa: CASSAPSGRAPDEQFF

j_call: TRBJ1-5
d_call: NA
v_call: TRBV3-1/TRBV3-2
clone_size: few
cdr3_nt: TGTGCCAGCAGCCTCGGGGGTAGCAATCAGCCCCAGCATTTT
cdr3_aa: CASSLGGSNQPQHF

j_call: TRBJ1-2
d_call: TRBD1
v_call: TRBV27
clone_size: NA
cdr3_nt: TGTGCCAGCAGTTTCCGGACAGGGGTCACCTCCCAGGATGGCTACACCTTC
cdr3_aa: CASSFRTGVTSQDGYTF

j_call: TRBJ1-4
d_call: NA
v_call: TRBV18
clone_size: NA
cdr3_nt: TGTGCCAGCTCACCCTTGGCCGGAGAAAAACTGTTTTTT
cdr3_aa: CASSPLAGEKLFF